What follows is one TCR beta chain and its context. The data belong to a study of blood T cell repertoires in COVID-19. Study summary: T cells, B-cell-depleted T cells, or PBMCs provided the cDNA or gDNA that served as material.

The V and J ends lost 2 bases and 3 bases, in that order; junction bases with no gene match: 5. CDR1 is LGHDT, CDR2 YNNKEL, per germline (reference sequence). The CDR3 has 16 amino acids. Only in-frame clones appear in the TCRdb table, and some are missing; sequencing was by immunoSEQ multiplex PCR. The data hold fewer than 500,000 clones, with roughly 88% observed a single time. Individuals aged about 18 to 100 years were recruited from about two dozen US areas. Cohorts were based on clinical histories the participants reported. The genes are TRBV3-1 (or the pseudogene TRBV3-2) and TRBJ1-3; 9 bases agree with TRBD1. This TCR came from a woman aged 25 to 39 with acute COVID-19. Sequences were obtained from PBMCs or T cells enriched from blood (not recorded which). CDR3 DNA: TGTGCCAGCAGCCAACCCGGGACAGGGTATGGAAACACCATATATTTT. Translating it yields CASSQPGTGYGNTIYF.